This TCR beta chain was sequenced for a study of PD-L1 blockade in urothelial cancer. For the study at large: Patients started atezolizumab around 2014, 1,200 mg intravenously every 3 weeks.

The CDR3 spans 16 residues. Trimming shortened V by 4 bases and J by 5 bases, and 17 bases separated the two germline ends. Germline V CDR1 and CDR2: LGHNA, YNFKEQ. Patients yielded 1 to 8 samples each, pretreatment and on-treatment. Findings and caveats of the study: Below-median pretreatment blood TCR clonality was associated with improved progression-free and overall survival. Durable benefit was linked to greater 3-week expansion of tumor-associated blood clones.

Worth noting for this clone: Its antigen is currently unknown.

Data came from immunoSEQ multiplex PCR; TCRdb stores just in-frame clones and leaves some out. The sample includes about 84,000 clones, roughly 82% of them seen just once. Source: PBMCs, taken around atezolizumab (anti-PD-L1) treatment. This chain links TRBV4-2 with TRBJ2-2, with D maybe TRBD2 (5 bases). This clonotype was obtained from an older man with urothelial cancer. CDR3 protein: CASSPLAGMGTGELFF. CDR3 in DNA: TGTGCCAGCAGCCCCCTGGCGGGTATGGGAACCGGGGAGCTGTTTTTT.